These T cell receptor beta chains were read from a single sample in a study of blood T cell repertoires in COVID-19. The method was immunoSEQ multiplex PCR; TCRdb's version includes in-frame clones alone and lacks a portion of them. Altogether 50,000 to 75,000 clones are present, roughly 80% being singletons, with the ten largest covering roughly a fifth. The source material was peripheral blood. These TCRs come from an elderly man with active or convalescent COVID-19. Both conserved end residues are part of each CDR3. D genes are given only for firm matches.

>TRBD1|TRBV2
CASRTGTGVTSGNTIYF
>NA|TRBV7-9
CASSPTGFSGNTIYF
>TRBD2|TRBV7-9
CASSWGGSYEQYF
>TRBD1|TRBV5-6
CASSSGQSTFYEQYF
>NA|TRBV3-1/TRBV3-2
CASSLGGEGNTIYF
>TRBD1|TRBV10-1
CASSGDRVGEQYF
>NA|TRBV7-9
CASGHTDTQYF
>TRBD1|TRBV6-5
CASRPTGGDQPQHF
>TRBD2|TRBV9
CASSVAHQREALYEQYF
>TRBD2|TRBV9
CASSTRLADTQYF
>TRBD1|TRBV4-2
CASSNPVQGRETQYF
>NA|TRBV27
CASRQGTGETQYF
>NA|TRBV29-1
CSVGFPTTYEQYF
>TRBD1|TRBV5-5
CASSLDRGWTEAFF
>NA|TRBV9
CASSVPGGGNEQFF
>TRBD1|TRBV7-8
CASSLGDREALYEQYF